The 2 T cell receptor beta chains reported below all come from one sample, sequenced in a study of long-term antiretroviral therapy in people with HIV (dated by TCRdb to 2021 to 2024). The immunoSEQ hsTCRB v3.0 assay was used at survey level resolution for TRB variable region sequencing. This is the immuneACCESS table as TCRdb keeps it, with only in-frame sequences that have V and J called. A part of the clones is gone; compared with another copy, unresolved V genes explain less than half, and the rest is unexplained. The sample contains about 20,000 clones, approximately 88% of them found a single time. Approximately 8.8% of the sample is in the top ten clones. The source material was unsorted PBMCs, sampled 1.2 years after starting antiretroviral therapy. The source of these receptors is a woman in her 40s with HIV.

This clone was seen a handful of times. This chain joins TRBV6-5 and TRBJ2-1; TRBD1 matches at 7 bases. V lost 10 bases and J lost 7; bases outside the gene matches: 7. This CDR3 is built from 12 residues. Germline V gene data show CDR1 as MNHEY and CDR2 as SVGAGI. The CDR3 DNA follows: TGTGCCACCGGTGGGACAGTGAATGAGCAGTTCTTC. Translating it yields CATGGTVNEQFF.

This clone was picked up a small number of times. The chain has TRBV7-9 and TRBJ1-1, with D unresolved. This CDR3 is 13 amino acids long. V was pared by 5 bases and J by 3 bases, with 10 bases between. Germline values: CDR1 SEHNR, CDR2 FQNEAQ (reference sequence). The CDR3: CASSHLPDTEAFF. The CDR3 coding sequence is TGTGCCAGCAGCCATCTTCCGGACACTGAAGCTTTCTTT.